In this sample, the clone carrying this T cell receptor beta chain turned up many times. Its antigen is unidentified. This entry comes from a study of identical twins. Study-level results: Among beta out-of-frame sequences, excess sharing between twins appeared weaker. Fewer insertions were carried by abundant cord blood beta clonotypes, but none was seen in memory repertoires. Modelling approaches yielded underestimates of out-of-frame TCR alpha sharing between monozygotic twins.

Healthy Caucasians, and only they, were the donors. Germline values: CDR1 SGHRS, CDR2 YFSETQ. Between the trimmed V and J ends, which lost 2 bases and 4 bases, there was a span of 16 bases. The CDR3 runs 16 residues. TCRdb re-called the 5' RACE reads with MiXCR, one entry per CDR3 protein. The data hold 300,000 to 400,000 distinct CDR3 sequences, with around an eighth observed a single time. These same data were also listed under a study on yellow fever vaccine responses in identical twins.

The chain combines TRBV5-1 with TRBJ2-1; the D gene is possibly TRBD1 (6 bases). The origin of this receptor is a woman under 30 in good health. Sequencing was done on a sample of CD8+ T cells sorted from blood. Written as DNA, the CDR3 is TGCGCCAGCAGCTTTAACAGGGAAACAAATTACAATGAGCAGTTCTTC. Its translation is CASSFNRETNYNEQFF.